This T cell receptor (beta chain) was recovered during a study of shared clonotypes between healthy human individuals. Clones were read by immunoSEQ multiplex PCR, and TCRdb kept only the in-frame ones, dropping some. The data hold over a million clones, with roughly 96% observed a single time. Negatively enriched CD4+ T cells were divided by CD45RA into naive and memory. There are 15 residues in the CDR3. V gave up 9 bases and J gave up 4 bases, with 23 bases separating them. In germline, CDR1 is SGHNT, CDR2 YYREEE (reference sequence). The gene calls are TRBV5-4 and TRBJ2-7, with a tentative D call TRBD2 (6 bases). Material for sequencing was naive CD4+ T cells sorted from blood. Subset described: CD45RA+ positively selected. The source of this sequence is a man aged 30-40 years in good health. CDR3 nucleotides: TGTGCCACCCAGCTTGATTACAGGAGGGATTACGAGCAGTACTTC. Translated: CATQLDYRRDYEQYF.